This entry concerns a single TCR beta chain. What it binds is unknown. Researchers used the Oncomine TCR Beta short-read assay to sequence DNA from cultured CD4+ T cells. Using its own MiXCR run on the PCR reads, TCRdb lists one record per CDR3 protein. The sample lists roughly 7,000 distinct CDR3 sequences; roughly 70% were seen once. The treatment here: roughly 10-day PBMC culture with coronavirus spike peptide pools or control peptides (ViraFEST assay). The sample comes from a study of vaccination and CD4 T cells after COVID-19. Between the trimmed V and J ends, which lost 7 bases and 6 bases, there was a span of 21 bases. This CDR3 contains 15 residues. Germline CDR1 SGHVS, CDR2 FQNEAQ. Regarding the study as a whole: Convalescent patients saw a median roughly 85% of their reactive clones show up only after vaccination.

The receptor was isolated from a human donor who had recovered from COVID-19. This rearrangement joins TRBV7-8 to TRBJ1-1; D may be TRBD1 (6 bases). Sequenced material: CD4+ T cells from blood, cultured in vitro. The CDR3 spells CASTLGYREAAEAFF. The CDR3 DNA sequence: TGTGCCAGCACCCTAGGGTACAGGGAGGCCGCTGAAGCTTTCTTT.